These 19 T cell receptor beta chains share one sample of origin, sequenced in a study of metastatic and nonmetastatic thyroid tumors (dated by TCRdb to 2019 to 2021). None of the patients had been given any treatment before thyroid surgery. Library construction relied on PCR. The sequencer listed for this sample is Illumina HiSeq 4000. TCRdb trimmed the raw reads at Q25, called clones with MiXCR and kept productive beta chains. A total of 30,000 or so clones appear in this sample, about 32% of them only once. The ten biggest clones cover approximately 30% of the sample. The sequenced material came from blood. The receptors shown here come from a female donor with papillary thyroid cancer or a benign thyroid nodule (not recorded which). Some clones in this sample may be carry-over from other donors' samples.

This clone has ten or more counts. V and J are TRBV6-1 and TRBJ1-5; TRBD1 aligns across 7 bases. The CDR3 length is 18 residues. Germline loops: CDR1 MNHNS, CDR2 SASEGT. The junction had 10 bases not matched to a gene; V was cut back by 2 bases and J by 0 bases. The CDR3 nucleotides are TGTGCCAGCAGTGAAAGAGGGACAGCATTATATAGCAATCAGCCCCAGCATTTT. Translating it yields CASSERGTALYSNQPQHF.

In this sample, this clone turned up many times. The chain links TRBV7-8 to TRBJ2-2, with TRBD2 matching 8 bases. The CDR3 loop spans 15 amino acids. Germline V gene lookup returns CDR1 SGHVS and CDR2 FQNEAQ. V trimming: 2 bases; J trimming: 5 bases; junction bases outside the gene matches: 4. CDR3 nucleotides: TGTGCCAGCAGCTTATCGGCGGGAGGAACCGGGGAGCTGTTTTTT. Translating it yields CASSLSAGGTGELFF.

Points on this clone: The conserved closing phenylalanine or tryptophan is absent in this CDR3, likely reflecting a read error. It is unclear where the CDR3 begins or ends on the DNA, so no DNA is shown, and the CDR3 is as TCRdb lists it. This sequence joins TRBV7-3 and TRBJ2-1. CDR1 SGHTA and CDR2 FQGTGA come from the germline V gene. The CDR3 totals 10 residues, both ends included. CDR3: CASSSYLIIR.

This clone was observed many times. V usage is TRBV6-1 and J usage is TRBJ1-4; D is unclear. Germline-derived CDR1 and CDR2 are MNHNS and SASEGT. Trimming left V 3 bases short and J 7 bases short, with 9 bases between. The CDR3 is 13 amino acids. CDR3 DNA sequence: TGTGCCAGCAGTGATCAAGCAGGTGAAAAACTGTTTTTT. Translated: CASSDQAGEKLFF.

This clone counts as medium-sized. This chain uses TRBV3-1 with TRBJ2-2, with D perhaps matching TRBD1 or TRBD2 (5 bases each). CDR1 is LGHDT and CDR2 is YNNKEL in the germline V gene (reference sequence). The CDR3 sequence is 17 residues long. Trimming removed 4 bases from V and 2 bases from J, with 17 bases in between. CDR3 sequence (DNA): TGTGCCAGCAGCCGGCGCGGGTGGCAGGGTAACACCGGGGAGCTGTTTTTT. Protein sequence: CASSRRGWQGNTGELFF.

There are many counts of this clone. The gene calls are TRBV18 and TRBJ2-7; TRBD1 matches 9 bases. CDR1 is KGHSH and CDR2 is LQKENI in the germline V gene. Trimming took 3 bases from V and 3 from J; bases not matched to a gene: 9. CDR3 length: 16 residues. The CDR3 nucleotides read TGTGCCAGCTCACCTATACCGGGACAGGGAGGCTACGAGCAGTACTTC. This translates into CASSPIPGQGGYEQYF. The variable domain in full, with the rest retrieved from reference TRBV18 and TRBJ2-7, is NAGVMQNPRHLVRRRGQEARLRCSPMKGHSHVYWYRQLPEEGLKFMVYLQKENIIDESGMPKERFSAEFPKEGPSILRIQQVVRGDSAAYFCASSPIPGQGGYEQYFGPGTRLTVT.

This clone was recorded many times. The V gene is TRBV20-1, the J gene TRBJ2-7; D is unresolved. The germline CDR1 and CDR2 sequences are DFQATT and SNEGSKA (reference sequence). This CDR3 comprises 14 residues. V was trimmed by 1 base and J by 3 bases, leaving 13 bases between them. The CDR3 DNA reads as TGCAGTGCTAGAGGTAAAGGGAAGGACTACGAGCAGTACTTC. It translates to CSARGKGKDYEQYF.

This clone occurred many times. V gene TRBV27 combines with J gene TRBJ2-1; maybe TRBD2 (6 bases). V lost 5 bases, J lost 2 bases, and 13 bases lay in between. The CDR3 has 15 amino acids. Per the germline V gene, CDR1 is MNHEY and CDR2 is SMNVEV (reference sequence). CDR3 amino acids: CASSVSGTPYNEQFF. For the CDR3, the DNA is TGTGCCAGCAGTGTTAGCGGCACTCCCTACAATGAGCAGTTCTTC.

This clone was picked up many times. The V gene is TRBV6-4, the J gene TRBJ1-5; the D is unclear. The CDR3 covers 16 residues. V dropped 6 bases and J dropped 2 bases, with 17 bases sitting between them. Per germline, CDR1 MRHNA and CDR2 SNTAGT. The CDR3 protein is CASSDGWVLGNQPQHF. CDR3 in DNA: TGTGCCAGCAGCGACGGTTGGGTATTAGGCAATCAGCCCCAGCATTTT.

This clone has ten or more counts. The identical CDR3 is also encoded by other nucleotide sequences in the sample. The CDR3 DNA reads as TGTGCCAGCAGCTTGGACTGGTCCGGACCCTACGAGCAGTACTTC. This codes for CASSLDWSGPYEQYF. The chain couples TRBV5-5 to TRBJ2-7; no clear D. Germline CDR1 and CDR2: SGHKS and YYEKEE (reference sequence). The CDR3 extends over 15 amino acids. V was cut by 0 bases and J by 2 bases, with 12 bases left in between.

This clone was counted only a few times. The J gene is TRBJ2-7, the V gene TRBV19; 11 bases align to TRBD2. CDR1 LNHDA and CDR2 SQIVND come from the germline V gene (reference sequence). V was pared by 5 bases and J by 6 bases, with 3 bases of the junction left unmatched. This CDR3 is built from 13 residues. This CDR3 is CASSHGTSGEQYF. The CDR3 DNA reads as TGTGCCAGTAGTCACGGGACTAGCGGCGAGCAGTACTTC.

The gene calls are TRBV6-1 and TRBJ2-2, with D maybe TRBD2 (5 bases). The CDR3 length is 14 residues. V lost 8 bases, J lost 6 bases, and 16 bases lay in between. Germline-derived CDR1 and CDR2 are MNHNS and SASEGT. CDR3 protein: CASPGSEVAGELFF. CDR3 bases: TGTGCCAGCCCGGGAAGCGAGGTGGCCGGGGAGCTGTTTTTT.

A single count supports this clone. One junction end disagrees with the germline gene, perhaps due to a read error. The chain couples TRBV4-2 to TRBJ2-1; D remains ambiguous. CDR3 size: 14 residues. The germline gives CDR1 LGHNA, CDR2 YNFKEQ. This CDR3 reads CDSSLLVPSIEQFF. As DNA, the CDR3 is TGTGACAGCAGCCTCCTGGTGCCATCCATTGAGCAGTTCTTC.

This clone has just a few counts. The V call is TRBV28, the J call TRBJ1-2; tentative D call: TRBD1 (6 bases). This CDR3 contains 14 residues. V was trimmed by 7 bases and J by 3 bases, leaving 15 bases between them. Germline V CDR1 and CDR2: MDHEN, SYDVKM. For the CDR3, the DNA is TGTGCCAGCACCCCGGGACAAATCTACTATGGCTACACCTTC. Protein sequence: CASTPGQIYYGYTF.

The J gene is TRBJ1-1, the V gene TRBV4-1; D is undetermined. Trimming stripped 5 bases from V and 4 bases from J, with 8 bases between. CDR1 and CDR2 from the germline V gene are MGHRA and YSYEKL. The CDR3 is 12 residues long. The CDR3 protein is CASSRAITEAFF. CDR3 in DNA: TGCGCCAGCAGCAGGGCAATCACTGAAGCTTTCTTT.

This clone occurred many times. In the same sample, other DNA sequences code for this CDR3. The chain employs TRBV28 and TRBJ2-1; 11 bases map to TRBD2. The germline V gene has CDR1 MDHEN and CDR2 SYDVKM. The CDR3 sequence is 19 residues long. Unmatched junction bases numbered 11, after V lost 3 bases and J lost 1 base. The DNA for the CDR3 is TGTGCCAGCAGTTTCTCGGGGCTAGCGGGAGGACCGTCCTACAATGAGCAGTTCTTC. Its translation is CASSFSGLAGGPSYNEQFF.

This clone was seen at least ten times. V usage is TRBV2 and J usage is TRBJ1-1; the D gene is possibly TRBD1 (6 bases). Trimming shortened V by 3 bases and J by 1 base, and 12 bases separated the two germline ends. The CDR3 has 15 amino acids. The germline V gene has CDR1 SNHLY and CDR2 FYNNEI. CDR3 coding DNA: TGTGCCAGCAGTGACCTTCAGGGGTCGAACACTGAAGCTTTCTTT. This sequence encodes CASSDLQGSNTEAFF.

This clone was recorded at least ten times. The genes are TRBV18 and TRBJ2-3; D gene uncertain. CDR3 size: 15 residues. V was clipped by 3 bases and J by 1 base, with 11 bases between them. Germline CDR1 reads KGHSH; CDR2 reads LQKENI. Written as DNA, the CDR3 is TGTGCCAGCTCACCTCCGGGTCCGGGCACAGATACGCAGTATTTT. Amino acids: CASSPPGPGTDTQYF.

This clone was recorded many times. The V and J genes are TRBV7-2 and TRBJ2-4; a possible D gene is TRBD1 (6 bases). This CDR3 contains 13 residues. Germline CDR1 SGHTA, CDR2 FQGNSA. Between the trimmed V and J ends, which lost 8 bases and 4 bases, there was a span of 12 bases. This chain's CDR3 is CASARDTKNIQYF. In DNA form, the CDR3 reads TGTGCCAGCGCCCGGGACACGAAAAACATTCAGTACTTC.